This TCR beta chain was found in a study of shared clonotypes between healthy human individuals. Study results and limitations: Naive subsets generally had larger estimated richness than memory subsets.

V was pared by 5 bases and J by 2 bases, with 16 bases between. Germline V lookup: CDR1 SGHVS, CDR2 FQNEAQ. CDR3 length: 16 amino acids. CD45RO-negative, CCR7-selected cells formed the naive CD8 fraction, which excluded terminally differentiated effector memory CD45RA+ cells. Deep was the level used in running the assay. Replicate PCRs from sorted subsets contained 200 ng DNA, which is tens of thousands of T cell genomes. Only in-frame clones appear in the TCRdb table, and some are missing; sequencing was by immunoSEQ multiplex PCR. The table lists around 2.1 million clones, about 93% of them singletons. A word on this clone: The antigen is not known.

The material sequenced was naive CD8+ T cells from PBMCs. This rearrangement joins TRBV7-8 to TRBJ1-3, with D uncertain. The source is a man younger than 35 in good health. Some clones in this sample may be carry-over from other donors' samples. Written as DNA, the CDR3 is TGTGCCAGCAGCCCCAACAGAGGTTCGACTGGAAACACCATATATTTT. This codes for CASSPNRGSTGNTIYF.